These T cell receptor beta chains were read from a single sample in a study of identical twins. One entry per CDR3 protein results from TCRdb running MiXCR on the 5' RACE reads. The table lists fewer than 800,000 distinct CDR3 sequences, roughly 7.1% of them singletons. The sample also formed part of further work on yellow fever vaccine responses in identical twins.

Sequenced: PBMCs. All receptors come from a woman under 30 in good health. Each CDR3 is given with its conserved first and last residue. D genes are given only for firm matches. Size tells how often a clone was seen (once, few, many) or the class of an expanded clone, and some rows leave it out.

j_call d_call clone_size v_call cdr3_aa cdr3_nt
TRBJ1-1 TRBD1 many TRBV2 CASRKDRDSDTEAFF TGTGCCAGCAGGAAGGACAGGGACTCGGACACTGAAGCTTTCTTT
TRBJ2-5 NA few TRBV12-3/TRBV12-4 CASSPLGYQETQYF TGTGCCAGCAGCCCTCTTGGGTACCAAGAGACCCAGTACTTC
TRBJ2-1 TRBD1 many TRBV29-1 CSVEDPAGGSYNEQFF TGCAGCGTTGAAGATCCCGCAGGGGGCTCCTACAATGAGCAGTTCTTC
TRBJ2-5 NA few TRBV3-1 CASSQWGARVERTGDQETQYF TGTGCCAGCAGCCAATGGGGGGCTAGGGTGGAGCGGACAGGAGATCAAGAGACCCAGTACTTC
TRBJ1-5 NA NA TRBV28 CASSFQGGTNQPQHF TGTGCCAGCAGTTTTCAGGGAGGTACGAATCAGCCCCAGCATTTT
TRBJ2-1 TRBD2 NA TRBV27 CASSTSSGTYNEQFF TGTGCCAGCTCCACGTCTAGCGGGACATACAATGAGCAGTTCTTC
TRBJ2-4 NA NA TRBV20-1 CSATQEAKNIQYF TGCAGTGCTACACAGGAAGCCAAAAACATTCAGTACTTC
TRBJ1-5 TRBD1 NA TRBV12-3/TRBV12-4 CASSRIQGGQPQHF TGTGCCAGCAGTCGCATACAGGGGGGTCAGCCCCAGCATTTT
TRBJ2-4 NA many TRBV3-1 CASSQGWPLAKNIQYF TGTGCCAGCAGCCAAGGATGGCCGCTAGCCAAAAACATTCAGTACTTC
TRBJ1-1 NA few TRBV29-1 CSVSGGLQFTEAFF TGCAGCGTGTCGGGGGGGCTACAGTTCACTGAAGCTTTCTTT
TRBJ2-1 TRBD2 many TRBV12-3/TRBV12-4 CASSFPGTINEQFF TGTGCCAGCAGTTTCCCTGGGACTATCAATGAGCAGTTCTTC
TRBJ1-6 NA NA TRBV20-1 CSARGGNSPLHF TGCAGTGCTAGAGGTGGAAATTCACCCCTCCACTTT
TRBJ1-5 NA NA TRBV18 CASSPSGTVNQPQHF TGTGCCAGCTCACCAAGTGGCACAGTCAATCAGCCCCAGCATTTT
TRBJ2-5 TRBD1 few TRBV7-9 CASSKSRDSPYQETQYF TGTGCCAGCAGCAAGAGTAGGGACAGTCCGTACCAAGAGACCCAGTACTTC
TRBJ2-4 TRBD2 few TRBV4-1 CASSQDGEGWNIQYF TGCGCCAGCAGCCAAGATGGGGAGGGGTGGAACATTCAGTACTTC
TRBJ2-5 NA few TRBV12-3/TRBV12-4 CASSPGLSFNQETQYF TGTGCCAGCAGTCCCGGACTGAGTTTTAATCAAGAGACCCAGTACTTC
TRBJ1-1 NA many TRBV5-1 CASSWDKNTEAFF TGCGCCAGCAGCTGGGACAAAAACACTGAAGCTTTCTTT
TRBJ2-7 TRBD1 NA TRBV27 CASRPWTGSNEQYF TGTGCCAGCAGACCATGGACAGGGTCCAACGAGCAGTACTTC
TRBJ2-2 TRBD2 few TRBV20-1 CSASRRGVTNTGELFF TGCAGTGCTAGTCGGCGGGGGGTAACGAACACCGGGGAGCTGTTTTTT
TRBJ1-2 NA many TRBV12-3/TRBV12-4 CASRNTGKASSGYGYTF TGTGCCAGCAGAAACACAGGGAAAGCGTCCTCCGGGTATGGCTACACCTTC
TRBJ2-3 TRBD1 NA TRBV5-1 CASSFRTGDGTDTQYF TGCGCCAGCAGCTTTCGGACAGGGGACGGCACAGATACGCAGTATTTT
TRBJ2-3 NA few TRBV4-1 CASSQIRDTQYF TGCGCCAGCAGCCAAATCCGAGATACGCAGTATTTT
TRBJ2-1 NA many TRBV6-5 CATTKRTNEQFF TGTGCCACCACTAAGCGAACGAATGAGCAGTTCTTC
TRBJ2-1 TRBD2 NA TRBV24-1 CATSDPGLAESSYNEQFF TGTGCCACCAGTGACCCGGGACTAGCGGAGAGCTCCTACAATGAGCAGTTCTTC
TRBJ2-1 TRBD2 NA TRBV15 CATSIRTSGKHEQFF TGTGCCACCAGCATACGGACTAGCGGGAAGCATGAGCAGTTCTTC
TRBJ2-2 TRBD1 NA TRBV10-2 CASRGQGALGELFF TGCGCCAGCCGCGGACAGGGGGCTTTAGGGGAGCTGTTTTTT
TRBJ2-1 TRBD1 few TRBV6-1 CASRPGTGFFNEQFF TGTGCCAGCAGACCTGGGACAGGGTTCTTTAATGAGCAGTTCTTC
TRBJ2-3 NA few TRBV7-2 CASSSGAGVGTDTQYF TGTGCCAGCAGCTCGGGGGCGGGAGTAGGCACAGATACGCAGTATTTT
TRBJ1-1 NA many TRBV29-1 CSVLGLEFTEAFF TGCAGCGTTTTAGGACTTGAATTCACTGAAGCTTTCTTT
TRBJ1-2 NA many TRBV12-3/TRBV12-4 CASRQPTGAYGYTF TGTGCCAGCAGACAACCGACGGGGGCCTATGGCTACACCTTC
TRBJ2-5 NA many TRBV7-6 CASSKSWDRGETQYF TGTGCCAGCAGCAAATCCTGGGATCGGGGTGAGACCCAGTACTTC